Listed here are 21 T cell receptor beta chains from one sample, sequenced in a study of T cells in Graves' hyperthyroidism and ophthalmopathy. RNA transcripts served as the template for amplifying TCR beta CDR3 regions. Researchers ran a first-round RT-PCR on the TCR CDR3 using the HTBI primer set. Each CDR3 protein gets one entry after TCRdb re-called the multiplex PCR reads with MiXCR. The sample yields a few hundred thousand distinct CDR3 sequences, roughly 15% seen once. Input material: blood. The origin of the receptors is a woman aged 40-49 years with Graves' ophthalmopathy.

Only a few counts were recorded for this clonotype. The gene calls are TRBV28 and TRBJ2-7; D is undetermined. CDR1 and CDR2 (germline): MDHEN, SYDVKM. Trimming cost V 6 bases and J 5 bases, with 17 bases left between them. The CDR3 is 14 amino acids. For the CDR3, the DNA is TGTGCCAGCAGCCCGCCATTATTTCGCCACGAGCAGTACTTC. It encodes CASSPPLFRHEQYF.

This clonotype was seen repeatedly, ten times or more. The CDR3 sequence is CAWSVPGLGQGAEAFF. CDR3 nucleotide sequence: TGTGCCTGGAGTGTTCCCGGTTTGGGGCAGGGGGCCGAAGCTTTCTTT. The chain has TRBV30 and TRBJ1-1; TRBD1 aligns across 8 bases. V shed 0 bases and J 8 bases; nucleotides not matched to a gene: 14. Germline V gene sequence: CDR1 GTSNPN, CDR2 SVGIG (reference sequence). CDR3 length equals 16 residues.

V is TRBV6-1 and J is TRBJ1-1, with a possible D match to TRBD1 (5 bases). Trimming cost V 6 bases and J 4 bases, with 15 bases left between them. Germline assignment: CDR1 MNHNS and CDR2 SASEGT. CDR3 length: 14 residues. CDR3 sequence (DNA): TGTGCCAGCAGCCCGGGGACCACGATCACTGAAGCTTTCTTT. Residues: CASSPGTTITEAFF.

This clonotype has at least ten counts. The rearrangement joins TRBV7-2 to TRBJ2-7; D is possibly TRBD1 or TRBD2 (5 bases each). Trimming took off 0 bases at V and 6 bases at J, with 15 bases between the two ends. Germline values: CDR1 SGHTA, CDR2 FQGNSA. The CDR3 has 15 amino acids. The CDR3 DNA follows: TGTGCCAGCAGCTTAGCAAGAGGGGCAATGGGCGAGCAGTACTTC. Translated: CASSLARGAMGEQYF.

The genes are TRBV4-1 and TRBJ1-3, with TRBD1 as a possible D gene (5 bases). Trimming stripped 1 base from V and 0 bases from J, with 22 bases between. The CDR3 loop spans 20 amino acids. From germline, CDR1 is MGHRA and CDR2 YSYEKL. The CDR3 here is CASSQGRTLRQRSSGNTIYF. CDR3 bases: TGCGCCAGCAGCCAAGGGAGGACACTGAGACAGCGGAGCTCTGGAAACACCATATATTTT.

The sample holds many counts of this clonotype. The genes are TRBV28 and TRBJ2-3; 9 nucleotides agree with TRBD1. There are 16 residues in the CDR3. Germline V gene lookup returns CDR1 MDHEN and CDR2 SYDVKM. The J segment lost 2 bases and the V segment lost 6 bases, leaving 9 bases of the junction unmatched. CDR3 amino acids: CASRPRTGAITDTQYF. The CDR3 DNA follows: TGTGCCAGCAGACCCCGGACAGGGGCAATCACAGATACGCAGTATTTT.

The J gene is TRBJ2-5, the V gene TRBV19, with a tentative D call TRBD1 (5 bases). The CDR3 has 15 amino acids. V dropped 5 bases and J dropped 0 bases, with 13 bases sitting between them. Germline loops: CDR1 LNHDA, CDR2 SQIVND (reference sequence). The CDR3 coding sequence is TGTGCCAGTAGTGAGGTGACAGCAAACCAAGAGACCCAGTACTTC. It is translated as CASSEVTANQETQYF.

The V gene is TRBV27, the J gene TRBJ2-7; no firm D call. Trimming removed 5 bases at V and 3 bases at J, with 17 bases between. The CDR3 covers 15 residues. CDR1 is MNHEY and CDR2 is SMNVEV in the germline V gene (reference sequence). CDR3 sequence reads: CASSPTTSPIYEQYF. CDR3 nucleotides: TGTGCCAGCAGTCCGACCACCAGCCCAATCTACGAGCAGTACTTC.

This clonotype was detected many times. V is TRBV2 and J is TRBJ1-1, with D perhaps TRBD1 (5 bases). CDR1 SNHLY and CDR2 FYNNEI come from the germline V gene. V lost 5 bases to trimming and J lost 5 bases, with 18 bases between them. This CDR3 is 15 amino acids long. For the CDR3, the DNA is TGTGCCAGCAGTTTTGGGGGAGTTAAATGGACTGAAGCTTTCTTT. This gives the protein CASSFGGVKWTEAFF.

This clonotype was seen repeatedly, ten times or more. DNA of the CDR3: TGTGCCAGCAGCTCCCGGACTAGCGGGAGACGTGAGCAGTTCTTC. Translating it yields CASSSRTSGRREQFF. The V gene is TRBV13, the J gene TRBJ2-1; 13 nucleotides line up with TRBD2. Germline trimming cut 4 bases from V and 9 bases from J; bases unmatched to any gene: 6. Germline V gene sequence: CDR1 PRHDT, CDR2 FYEKMQ (reference sequence). CDR3 length equals 15 residues.

A few counts support this clonotype. J is TRBJ1-4 and V is TRBV2, with TRBD1 matching over 8 bases. From germline, CDR1 is SNHLY and CDR2 FYNNEI. J gave up 9 bases and V 6 bases, and 3 bases lay outside the gene matches. The CDR3 has 12 amino acids. The CDR3 coding sequence is TGTGCCAGCAGGGCCAGGGGGCAAAAACTGTTTTTT. As protein: CASRARGQKLFF. Full variable domain (missing parts from reference TRBV2 and TRBJ1-4): EPEVTQTPSHQVTQMGQEVILRCVPISNHLYFYWYRQILGQKVEFLVSFYNNEISEKSEIFDDQFSVERPDGSNFTLKIRSTKLEDSAMYFCASRARGQKLFFGSGTQLSVL.

This clonotype was found many times. The chain recombines TRBV12-3 or TRBV12-4 with TRBJ2-3; 8 bases fit TRBD1. The J segment lost 0 bases and the V segment lost 2 bases, leaving 4 bases of the junction unmatched. This CDR3 has 16 residues. This CDR3 is CASSLTGGISTDTQYF. The CDR3 DNA reads TGTGCCAGCAGTTTAACAGGGGGTATAAGCACAGATACGCAGTATTTT.

The V gene is TRBV18, the J gene TRBJ2-4; tentatively, D is TRBD2 (5 bases). In germline, CDR1 is KGHSH, CDR2 LQKENI. The CDR3 spans 14 residues. Trimming took 5 bases from V and 6 from J, leaving 14 bases between them. DNA for the CDR3: TGTGCCAGCTCAACCGGGGTTGTAGGAAACATTCAGTACTTC. It translates to CASSTGVVGNIQYF.

Turning to this clonotype: This may arise from a read error, as a much more abundant clone is one base away. The chain has TRBV7-3 and TRBJ2-1, with TRBD2 identical over 10 bases. This CDR3 is built from 16 residues. Per germline, CDR1 SGHTA and CDR2 FQGTGA. V shed 6 bases and J 13 bases; nucleotides not matched to a gene: 18. This CDR3 reads CASSFSSGSSGETQFF. In DNA, the CDR3 is TGTGCCAGCAGTTTTTCTAGCGGGAGTTCGGGAGAGACCCAGTTCTTC.

In regard to this clonotype: A much larger clone lies a single base off, so this may be a read error. V is TRBV28 and J is TRBJ2-7; TRBD2 agrees at 7 bases. The germline V gene has CDR1 MDHEN and CDR2 SYDVKM. Germline trimming cut 10 bases from V and 1 base from J; bases unmatched to any gene: 13. There are 15 residues in the CDR3. As DNA, the CDR3 is TGTGCCACTACTCCTCGGCGGGAGATTTCCTACGAGCAGTACTTC. Amino acids: CATTPRREISYEQYF.

This clonotype was counted only a few times. This sequence joins TRBV29-1 and TRBJ2-7; the D is unclear. CDR1 SQVTM and CDR2 ANQGSEA come from the germline V gene. V lost 8 bases and J lost 2, with 19 bases in between. CDR3 length: 14 residues. DNA of the CDR3: TGCAGCCGGTTTGTCTGCGACGGAACCTACGAGCAGTACTTC. It yields the protein CSRFVCDGTYEQYF.

CDR3 region: CASSQYAGGPNEQFF. The CDR3 nucleotides are TGTGCCAGCAGCCAATACGCGGGAGGGCCAAATGAGCAGTTCTTC. The chain employs TRBV3-1 and TRBJ2-1; 9 positions match TRBD2. The CDR3 sequence is 15 residues long. Losses at the gene ends were 2 bases for V and 7 bases for J; bases not matched to a gene: 6. The V gene's germline CDR1 is LGHDT and CDR2 YNNKEL (reference sequence).

The V gene is TRBV5-1, the J gene TRBJ2-3; TRBD1 matches 8 bases. Germline CDR1 and CDR2: SGHRS and YFSETQ. V shed 0 bases and J 5 bases; nucleotides not matched to a gene: 5. CDR3 length: 15 amino acids. CDR3 bases: TGCGCCAGCAGCTTGGAGCAGGGGGCAATAGATACGCAGTATTTT. Protein: CASSLEQGAIDTQYF.

This clonotype was seen at least ten times. The chain joins TRBV3-1 to TRBJ2-3; D unclear. The germline gives CDR1 LGHDT, CDR2 YNNKEL (reference sequence). V was trimmed by 2 bases and J by 0 bases, leaving 6 bases between them. The CDR3 is 14 amino acids. CDR3 DNA sequence: TGTGCCAGCAGCCAAAGGACCAGCACAGATACGCAGTATTTT. Protein sequence: CASSQRTSTDTQYF.

The rearrangement uses TRBV2 and TRBJ2-4; D is ambiguous. Germline V gene data show CDR1 as SNHLY and CDR2 as FYNNEI. V gave up 1 base and J gave up 0 bases, with 16 bases separating them. The CDR3 contains 18 residues. DNA of the CDR3: TGTGCCAGCAGTGAAGGGCAGGTCAGCCTTCTAGCCAAAAACATTCAGTACTTC. Protein product: CASSEGQVSLLAKNIQYF. Looking up the rest from reference TRBV2 and TRBJ2-4 gives the full variable domain: EPEVTQTPSHQVTQMGQEVILRCVPISNHLYFYWYRQILGQKVEFLVSFYNNEISEKSEIFDDQFSVERPDGSNFTLKIRSTKLEDSAMYFCASSEGQVSLLAKNIQYFGAGTRLSVL.

J is TRBJ1-1 and V is TRBV25-1; D uncertain. Trimming removed 2 bases at V and 1 base at J, with 8 bases between. The CDR3 spans 14 residues. CDR1 is MGHDK and CDR2 is SYGVNS in the germline V gene. CDR3 amino acids: CASSEPAANTEAFF. The CDR3 nucleotides are TGTGCCAGCAGTGAACCAGCGGCGAACACTGAAGCTTTCTTT. The full variable domain, its missing parts supplied by reference TRBV25-1 and TRBJ1-1, is EADIYQTPRYLVIGTGKKITLECSQTMGHDKMYWYQQDPGMELHLIHYSYGVNSTEKGDLSSESTVSRIRTEHFPLTLESARPSHTSQYLCASSEPAANTEAFFGQGTRLTVV.